Each of the 25 T cell receptor beta chains below was sequenced from the same sample in a study of long-term antiretroviral therapy in people with HIV. This was the immunoSEQ v3.0 assay at survey level. TCRdb keeps only in-frame clones here, not all; method: immunoSEQ multiplex PCR. This table holds 20,000 to 25,000 clones, about four fifths found once. Sequenced here: unsorted PBMCs, sampled 0.3 years after starting antiretroviral therapy. Receptors were obtained from a man aged 50 or older with HIV.

V usage is TRBV5-4 and J usage is TRBJ2-1, with TRBD2 identical over 12 bases. The V gene's germline CDR1 is SGHNT and CDR2 YYREEE (reference sequence). The CDR3 spans 18 residues. V shed 0 bases and J 0 bases; nucleotides not matched to a gene: 4. The CDR3 nucleotides are TGTGCCAGCAGCTTGGGACTAGCGGGAGTAAGCTCCTACAATGAGCAGTTCTTC. Translation gives CASSLGLAGVSSYNEQFF.

The chain links TRBV4-1 to TRBJ2-7, with 10 bases lining up with TRBD1. With 3 bases clipped from V and 5 bases from J, the junction kept 7 bases outside the gene matches. Germline lookup yields CDR1 MGHRA and CDR2 YSYEKL. The CDR3 contains 15 residues. The CDR3 nucleotides read TGCGCCAGCAGCCATCCTAGGACAGGGGGTGACGAGCAGTACTTC. The encoded protein is CASSHPRTGGDEQYF.

The gene calls are TRBV18 and TRBJ1-5, with D maybe TRBD1 (5 bases). The CDR3 covers 14 residues. Trimming stripped 2 bases from V and 7 bases from J, with 12 bases between. Germline CDR1 and CDR2: KGHSH and LQKENI. CDR3 nucleotide sequence: TGTGCCAGCTCACCAAGATGGGGGGACCAGCCCCAGCATTTT. Translated, it gives CASSPRWGDQPQHF.

In DNA form, the CDR3 reads TGTGCCAGCAGCCTCTACACTGAAGCTTTCTTT. It is translated as CASSLYTEAFF. V is TRBV5-5 and J is TRBJ1-1; D gene unclear. Per germline, CDR1 SGHKS and CDR2 YYEKEE (reference sequence). The CDR3 totals 11 residues. Trimming stripped 4 bases from V and 3 bases from J, with 4 bases between.

This clone is judged medium-sized. The CDR3 protein is CASSSHSGEKAYEQYF. The CDR3 DNA is TGTGCCAGCAGTTCTCACAGCGGAGAAAAGGCCTACGAGCAGTACTTC. The chain couples TRBV27 to TRBJ2-7, with D perhaps TRBD2 (5 bases). With 4 bases removed from V and 2 bases from J, the gap between germline ends came to 18 bases. Germline CDR1 reads MNHEY; CDR2 reads SMNVEV (reference sequence). The CDR3 loop spans 16 amino acids.

The V call is TRBV5-4, the J call TRBJ2-3, with a weak D call TRBD2 (5 bases). Per germline, CDR1 SGHNT and CDR2 YYREEE (reference sequence). V gave up 2 bases and J gave up 5 bases, with 18 bases separating them. The length of the CDR3 is 16 residues. CDR3 DNA: TGTGCCAGCAGCTTTGTCCCTGGGTTGGAGGAAGATACGCAGTATTTT. Its protein product is CASSFVPGLEEDTQYF.

The V call is TRBV6-5, the J call TRBJ1-5; tentatively, D is TRBD1 (5 bases). Germline CDR1 MNHEY, CDR2 SVGAGI. Trimming took off 4 bases at V and 4 bases at J, with 14 bases between the two ends. The CDR3 consists of 15 residues. The CDR3 sequence is CASSFLRGGNQPQHF. The CDR3 DNA sequence: TGTGCCAGCAGTTTCCTCCGGGGGGGAAATCAGCCCCAGCATTTT.

This clone was detected a few times. The J gene is TRBJ1-2, the V gene TRBV2; the D is unclear. Per germline, CDR1 SNHLY and CDR2 FYNNEI. The CDR3 totals 13 residues. V was clipped by 7 bases and J by 3 bases, with 12 bases between them. The CDR3 here is CASTENLHYGYTF. As DNA, the CDR3 is TGTGCCAGCACCGAGAACCTGCACTATGGCTACACCTTC.

The chain carries TRBV6-5 and TRBJ1-1; no firm D call. Germline loops: CDR1 MNHEY, CDR2 SVGAGI. The CDR3 sequence is 12 residues long. Trimming removed 5 bases at V and 1 base at J, with 5 bases between. The CDR3 is CASSRQNTEAFF. The DNA for the CDR3 is TGTGCCAGCAGTAGACAGAACACTGAAGCTTTCTTT.

V gene TRBV6-5 combines with J gene TRBJ1-4; D gene unclear. V lost 0 bases to trimming and J lost 6 bases, with 8 bases between them. The CDR3 is made up of 14 amino acids. Germline CDR1 reads MNHEY; CDR2 reads SVGAGI. CDR3 sequence: CASSYSRRDEKLFF. CDR3 coding DNA: TGTGCCAGCAGTTACTCGAGGAGGGATGAAAAACTGTTTTTT.

The J gene is TRBJ2-2, the V gene TRBV7-6; D unclear. The CDR3 has 14 residues. The V end lost 1 base, the J end lost 1 base, and 4 bases lay between the germline ends. Germline V CDR1 and CDR2: SGHVS, FNYEAQ. CDR3 in amino acids: CASSLVQNTGELFF. For the CDR3, the DNA is TGTGCCAGCAGCTTAGTACAGAACACCGGGGAGCTGTTTTTT.

This clone was seen a few times. This rearrangement joins TRBV4-3 to TRBJ1-5, with no clear D. There are 15 residues in the CDR3. Looked up from germline, CDR1 is LGHNA and CDR2 is YSLEER. V dropped 1 base and J dropped 3 bases, with 10 bases sitting between them. As DNA, the CDR3 is TGCGCCAGCAGCCAAGCGGACGGTTCCAATCAGCCCCAGCATTTT. It translates to CASSQADGSNQPQHF.

The J gene is TRBJ2-3, the V gene TRBV5-6, with 7 bases matching TRBD1. The CDR3 loop spans 14 amino acids. Germline CDR1 and CDR2: SGHDT and YYEEEE. V lost 4 bases to trimming and J lost 1 base; unmatched junction nucleotides: 3. CDR3 region: CASSRGTGTDTQYF. The CDR3 DNA reads as TGTGCCAGCAGCAGAGGGACAGGCACAGATACGCAGTATTTT.

J is TRBJ2-1 and V is TRBV14; TRBD1 agrees at 8 bases. The germline CDR1 and CDR2 sequences are SGHDN and FVKESK. The ends lost 6 bases at V and 3 bases at J; junction bases unmatched: 4. The length of the CDR3 is 14 residues. The CDR3 DNA is TGTGCCAGCAGACCCAGGGGGCTCTACAATGAGCAGTTCTTC. Amino acids: CASRPRGLYNEQFF.

The chain couples TRBV7-2 to TRBJ2-4; D unclear. This CDR3 comprises 16 residues. V shed 5 bases and J shed 4 bases, with 18 bases lying between them. Germline assignment: CDR1 SGHTA and CDR2 FQGNSA. CDR3 in DNA: TGTGCCAGCAGCCCTCAAAGCCAACTCTTTAAAAACATTCAGTACTTC. Amino acids: CASSPQSQLFKNIQYF.

The rearrangement links TRBV27 to TRBJ2-7; D may be TRBD1 (5 bases). CDR1 is MNHEY and CDR2 is SMNVEV in the germline V gene (reference sequence). V lost 2 bases and J 0 bases, leaving 5 bases between the germline ends. The length of the CDR3 is 13 residues. CDR3 in DNA: TGTGCCAGCAGTTTAGACAGCTCCTACGAGCAGTACTTC. This sequence encodes CASSLDSSYEQYF.

The V call is TRBV7-9, the J call TRBJ2-3; D might be TRBD1 or TRBD2, each matching 6 bases. The CDR3 loop spans 14 amino acids. The germline V gene has CDR1 SEHNR and CDR2 FQNEAQ (reference sequence). The V end was cut by 0 bases, the J end by 5 bases, with 9 bases between. CDR3 DNA sequence: TGTGCCAGCAGCTTAGCGGGGGGCCAAGATACGCAGTATTTT. This codes for CASSLAGGQDTQYF.

This clone was recorded a few times. The V call is TRBV5-1, the J call TRBJ2-7, with a weak D call TRBD2 (6 bases). Trimming stripped 4 bases from V and 6 bases from J, with 17 bases between. CDR1 is SGHRS, CDR2 YFSETQ, per germline. The CDR3 is 14 amino acids. The CDR3 is CASSAWGDPAEQYF. CDR3 DNA sequence: TGCGCCAGCAGCGCCTGGGGGGACCCCGCCGAGCAGTACTTC.

The genes are TRBV14 and TRBJ1-2; 11 positions match TRBD1. The V and J ends lost 1 base and 5 bases, in that order; junction bases with no gene match: 9. CDR3 length: 17 amino acids. Germline V gives CDR1 SGHDN, CDR2 FVKESK. The CDR3 nucleotides are TGTGCCAGCAGCCAAGGGAACCGGACAGGGGGCAGGTATGGCTACACCTTC. Residues: CASSQGNRTGGRYGYTF.

This clone was recorded once. V is TRBV18 and J is TRBJ2-3, with TRBD2 identical over 14 bases. Looked up from germline, CDR1 is KGHSH and CDR2 is LQKENI. The CDR3 spans 18 residues. The V gene end was trimmed by 3 bases and the J gene end by 4 bases; junction bases not matched to a gene: 9. CDR3 region: CASSPAWTSGRRPDTQYF. In DNA form, the CDR3 reads TGTGCCAGCTCACCCGCGTGGACTAGCGGGAGGCGGCCAGATACGCAGTATTTT.

This chain links TRBV19 with TRBJ1-5; D is unclear. Germline loops: CDR1 LNHDA, CDR2 SQIVND (reference sequence). Trimming pared 0 bases from V and 2 bases from J, leaving 11 bases between. This CDR3 comprises 16 residues. The CDR3 spells CASSIDPGVGNQPQHF. CDR3 sequence (DNA): TGTGCCAGTAGTATAGATCCCGGGGTAGGCAATCAGCCCCAGCATTTT.

The V and J genes are TRBV9 and TRBJ2-7; 10 bases are a match to TRBD2. This CDR3 contains 15 residues. The germline gives CDR1 SGDLS, CDR2 YYNGEE. V lost 4 bases to trimming and J lost 0 bases; unmatched junction nucleotides: 4. CDR3 sequence (DNA): TGTGCCAGCAGCCCAGGGACTAGCGACTCCTACGAGCAGTACTTC. Translation: CASSPGTSDSYEQYF.

This clone was observed a handful of times. The CDR3 here is CASSLEGTANTGELFF. The CDR3 DNA reads TGTGCCAGCAGCTTAGAAGGGACAGCGAACACCGGGGAGCTGTTTTTT. V and J are TRBV11-3 and TRBJ2-2; TRBD1 aligns across 7 bases. Per germline, CDR1 SGHNT and CDR2 YENEEA. Germline trimming cut 0 bases from V and 0 bases from J; bases unmatched to any gene: 1. This CDR3 has 16 residues.

The chain has TRBV19 and TRBJ2-7; TRBD1 is a possible D gene (5 bases). Per the germline V gene, CDR1 is LNHDA and CDR2 is SQIVND (reference sequence). This CDR3 comprises 15 residues. The V and J ends lost 3 bases and 2 bases respectively, with 14 bases between them. The CDR3 DNA sequence: TGTGCCAGTAGTATGGGCGTGGGGCGGACCTACGAGCAGTACTTC. Amino acid sequence: CASSMGVGRTYEQYF.

The rearrangement uses TRBV7-2 and TRBJ2-3, with 9 bases matching TRBD2. V shed 5 bases and J 1 base; nucleotides not matched to a gene: 7. CDR3 size: 16 residues. CDR1 is SGHTA, CDR2 FQGNSA, per germline. CDR3 in DNA: TGTGCCAGCAGCGCCGTCCTAGCGGGGCGCACAGATACGCAGTATTTT. Its protein product is CASSAVLAGRTDTQYF.